The text below deals with one T cell receptor beta chain. What it binds is unknown. This sample is part of a study of T-cell memory formation after mild COVID-19. The CDR3 covers 11 residues. The V and J ends lost 6 bases and 10 bases respectively, with 13 bases between them. Germline V CDR1 and CDR2: DFQATT, SNEGSKA (reference sequence). Findings and limits, study-wide: Clonal second-wave expansions that peaked on day 37 had unconfirmed SARS-CoV-2 specificity. Among CD4+ contracting clones, most were CM and EM, and CD8+ ones EMRA.

TCRdb processed the 5' RACE reads anew with MiXCR; each CDR3 protein has one entry. This sample has about 470,000 distinct CDR3 sequences; 25% occur once, and the top ten carry around an eighth. The sample taken for sequencing was PBMCs or a T cell subset sorted from them (not recorded which). The rearrangement links TRBV20-1 to TRBJ2-1; D unclear. This clonotype was obtained from an adult woman who had mild COVID-19 (a few samples of this study predate the infection). Cell type and time point are not known. The CDR3 is CSALTQREQFF. CDR3 bases: TGCAGTGCGCTGACTCAGCGAGAGCAGTTCTTC.